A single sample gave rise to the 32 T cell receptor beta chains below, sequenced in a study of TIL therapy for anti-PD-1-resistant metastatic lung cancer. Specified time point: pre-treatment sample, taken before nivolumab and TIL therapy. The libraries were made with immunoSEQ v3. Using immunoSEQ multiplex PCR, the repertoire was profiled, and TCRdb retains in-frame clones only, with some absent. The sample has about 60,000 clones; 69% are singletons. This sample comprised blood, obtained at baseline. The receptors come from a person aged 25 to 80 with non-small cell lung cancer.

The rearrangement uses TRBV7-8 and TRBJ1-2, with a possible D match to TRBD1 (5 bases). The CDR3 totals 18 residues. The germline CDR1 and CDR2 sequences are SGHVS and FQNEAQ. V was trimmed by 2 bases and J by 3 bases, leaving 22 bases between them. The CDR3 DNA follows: TGTGCCAGCAGCTTAATCGGGGCAGGGAGCTGGGGGGACTATGGCTACACCTTC. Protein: CASSLIGAGSWGDYGYTF. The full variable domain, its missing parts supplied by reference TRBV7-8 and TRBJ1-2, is GAGVSQSPRYKVAKRGQDVALRCDPISGHVSLFWYQQALGQGPEFLTYFQNEAQLDKSGLPSDRFFAERPEGSVSTLKIQRTQQEDSAVYLCASSLIGAGSWGDYGYTFGSGTRLTVV.

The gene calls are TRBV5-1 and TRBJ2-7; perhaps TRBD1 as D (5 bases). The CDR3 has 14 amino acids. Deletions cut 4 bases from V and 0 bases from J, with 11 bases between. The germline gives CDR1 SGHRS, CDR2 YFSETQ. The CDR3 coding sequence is TGCGCCAGCAGCGGACAAGGGTTCTCCTACGAGCAGTACTTC. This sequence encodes CASSGQGFSYEQYF.

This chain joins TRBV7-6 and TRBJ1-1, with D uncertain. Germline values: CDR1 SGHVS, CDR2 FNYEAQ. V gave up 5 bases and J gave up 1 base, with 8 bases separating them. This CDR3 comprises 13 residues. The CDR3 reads CASSRGENTEAFF. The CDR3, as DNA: TGTGCCAGCAGCCGCGGGGAGAACACTGAAGCTTTCTTT. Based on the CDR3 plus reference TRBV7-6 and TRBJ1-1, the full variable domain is GAGVSQSPRYKVTKRGQDVALRCDPISGHVSLYWYRQALGQGPEFLTYFNYEAQQDKSGLPNDRFSAERPEGSISTLTIQRTEQRDSAMYRCASSRGENTEAFFGQGTRLTVV.

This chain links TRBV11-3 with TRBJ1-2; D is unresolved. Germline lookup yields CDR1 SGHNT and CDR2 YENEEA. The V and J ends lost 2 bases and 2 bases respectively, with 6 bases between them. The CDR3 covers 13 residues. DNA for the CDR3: TGTGCCAGCAGCTTATCGCGGAACTATGGCTACACCTTC. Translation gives CASSLSRNYGYTF.

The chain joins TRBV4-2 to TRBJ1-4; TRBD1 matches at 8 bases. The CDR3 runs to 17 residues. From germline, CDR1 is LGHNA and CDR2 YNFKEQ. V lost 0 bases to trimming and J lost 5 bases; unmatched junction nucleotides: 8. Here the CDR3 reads CASSQDQSGTGNEKLFF. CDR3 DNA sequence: TGTGCCAGCAGCCAAGATCAATCCGGGACAGGCAATGAAAAACTGTTTTTT.

The CDR3 reads CATPRDDRGNEQYF. CDR3 nucleotides: TGTGCCACCCCTCGGGACGACAGGGGGAACGAGCAGTACTTC. V and J are TRBV27 and TRBJ2-7, with 9 bases aligning to TRBD1. The length of the CDR3 is 14 residues. V shed 10 bases and J 5 bases; nucleotides not matched to a gene: 12. Per the germline V gene, CDR1 is MNHEY and CDR2 is SMNVEV (reference sequence).

CDR3 residues: CASSRTNEKLFF. The CDR3 DNA sequence: TGTGCCAGCAGCCGCACTAATGAAAAACTGTTTTTT. The chain is built from TRBV5-5 and TRBJ1-4; unclear D gene. The CDR3 sequence is 12 residues long. Germline V gene data show CDR1 as SGHKS and CDR2 as YYEKEE (reference sequence). The V and J ends lost 4 bases and 2 bases respectively, with 3 bases between them.

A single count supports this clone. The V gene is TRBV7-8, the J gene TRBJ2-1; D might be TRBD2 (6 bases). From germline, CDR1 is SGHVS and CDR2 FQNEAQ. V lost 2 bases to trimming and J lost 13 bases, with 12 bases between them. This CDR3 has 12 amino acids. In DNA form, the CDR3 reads TGTGCCAGCAGCTTACCGGGGGTTCCTCAGTTCTTC. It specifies CASSLPGVPQFF.

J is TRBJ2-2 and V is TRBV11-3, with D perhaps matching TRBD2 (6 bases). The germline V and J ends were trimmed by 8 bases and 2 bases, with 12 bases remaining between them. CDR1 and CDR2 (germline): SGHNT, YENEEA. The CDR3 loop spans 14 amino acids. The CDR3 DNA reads TGTGCCAGCCGGAAACTAGCTAACACCGGGGAGCTGTTTTTT. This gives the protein CASRKLANTGELFF.

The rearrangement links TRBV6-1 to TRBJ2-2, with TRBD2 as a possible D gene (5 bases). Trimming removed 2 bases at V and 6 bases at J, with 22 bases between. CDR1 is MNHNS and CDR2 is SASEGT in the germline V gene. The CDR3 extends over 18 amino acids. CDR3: CASSEIVGSGRGSGELFF. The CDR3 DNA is TGTGCCAGCAGTGAAATCGTTGGTTCGGGTCGCGGGTCCGGGGAGCTGTTTTTT.

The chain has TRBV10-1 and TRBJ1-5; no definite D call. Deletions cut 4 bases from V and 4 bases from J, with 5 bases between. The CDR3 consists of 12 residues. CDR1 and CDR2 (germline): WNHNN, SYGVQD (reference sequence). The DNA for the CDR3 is TGCGCCAGCAGTGCAGGAAATCAGCCCCAGCATTTT. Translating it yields CASSAGNQPQHF.

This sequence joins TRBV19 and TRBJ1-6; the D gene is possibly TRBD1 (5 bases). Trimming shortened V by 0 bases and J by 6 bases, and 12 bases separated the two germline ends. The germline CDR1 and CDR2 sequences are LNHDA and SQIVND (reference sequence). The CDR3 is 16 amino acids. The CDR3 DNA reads TGTGCCAGTAGTATAGATCCGGGACCACTTAATTCACCCCTCCACTTT. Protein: CASSIDPGPLNSPLHF.

CDR3 residues: CASGRNQETQYF. The CDR3 region has the DNA TGTGCCAGTGGACGGAACCAAGAGACCCAGTACTTC. V usage is TRBV6-5 and J usage is TRBJ2-5; D gene unclear. V was clipped by 9 bases and J by 0 bases, with 8 bases between them. The germline V gene has CDR1 MNHEY and CDR2 SVGAGI. The CDR3 is 12 residues long.

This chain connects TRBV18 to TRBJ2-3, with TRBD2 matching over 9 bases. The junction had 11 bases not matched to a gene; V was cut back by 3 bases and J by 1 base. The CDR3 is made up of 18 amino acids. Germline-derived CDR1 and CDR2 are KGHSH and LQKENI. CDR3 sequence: CASSPVAGDTFGTDTQYF. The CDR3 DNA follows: TGTGCCAGCTCACCTGTAGCGGGAGACACGTTCGGCACAGATACGCAGTATTTT.

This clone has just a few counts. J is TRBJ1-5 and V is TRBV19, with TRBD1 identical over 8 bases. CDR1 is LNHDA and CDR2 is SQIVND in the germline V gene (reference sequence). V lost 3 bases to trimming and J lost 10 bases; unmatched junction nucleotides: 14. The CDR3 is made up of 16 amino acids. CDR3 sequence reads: CASSILGRQGLQPQHF. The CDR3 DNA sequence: TGTGCCAGTAGTATTCTGGGGAGACAGGGGCTACAACCCCAGCATTTT.

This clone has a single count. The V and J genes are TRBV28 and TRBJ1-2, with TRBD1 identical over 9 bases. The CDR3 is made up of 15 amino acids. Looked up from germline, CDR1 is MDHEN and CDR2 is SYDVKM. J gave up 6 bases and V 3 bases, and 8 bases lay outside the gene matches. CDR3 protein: CASSFRDRVEDGYTF. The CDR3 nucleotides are TGTGCCAGCAGTTTCCGGGACAGGGTAGAAGATGGCTACACCTTC.

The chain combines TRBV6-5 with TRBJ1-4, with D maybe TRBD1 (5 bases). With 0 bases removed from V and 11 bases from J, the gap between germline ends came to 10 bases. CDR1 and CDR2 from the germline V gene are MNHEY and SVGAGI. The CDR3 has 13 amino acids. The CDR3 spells CASSYSIEGKLFF. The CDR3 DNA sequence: TGTGCCAGCAGTTACTCGATAGAGGGGAAACTGTTTTTT.

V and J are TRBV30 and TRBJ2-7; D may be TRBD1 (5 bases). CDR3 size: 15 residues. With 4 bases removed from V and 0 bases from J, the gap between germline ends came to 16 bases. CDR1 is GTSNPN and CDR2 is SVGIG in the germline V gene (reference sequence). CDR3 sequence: CAWKDEQDLSYEQYF. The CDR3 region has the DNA TGTGCCTGGAAAGACGAACAGGACCTCTCCTACGAGCAGTACTTC.

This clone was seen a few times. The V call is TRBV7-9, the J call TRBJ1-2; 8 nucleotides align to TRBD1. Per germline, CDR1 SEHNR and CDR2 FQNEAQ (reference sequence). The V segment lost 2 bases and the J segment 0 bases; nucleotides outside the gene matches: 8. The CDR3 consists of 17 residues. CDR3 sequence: CASSLPQGAPPNYGYTF. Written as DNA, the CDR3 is TGTGCCAGCAGCTTACCGCAGGGGGCTCCACCTAACTATGGCTACACCTTC.

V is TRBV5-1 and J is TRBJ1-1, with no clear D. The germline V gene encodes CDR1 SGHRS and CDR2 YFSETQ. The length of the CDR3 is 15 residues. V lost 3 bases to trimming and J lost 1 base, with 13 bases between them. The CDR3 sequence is CASSSLFPGNTEAFF. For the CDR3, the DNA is TGCGCCAGCAGCTCCCTATTTCCGGGGAACACTGAAGCTTTCTTT.

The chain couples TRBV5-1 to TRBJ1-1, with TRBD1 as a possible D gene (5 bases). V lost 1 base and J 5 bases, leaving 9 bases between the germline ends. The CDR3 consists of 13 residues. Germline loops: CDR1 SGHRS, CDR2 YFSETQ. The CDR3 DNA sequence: TGCGCCAGCAGCTTGCTCGGGGGAACTGAAGCTTTCTTT. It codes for CASSLLGGTEAFF.

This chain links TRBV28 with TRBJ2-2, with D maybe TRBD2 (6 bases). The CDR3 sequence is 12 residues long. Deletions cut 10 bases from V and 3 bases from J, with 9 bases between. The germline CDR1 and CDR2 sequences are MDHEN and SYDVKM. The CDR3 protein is CATSGDTGELFF. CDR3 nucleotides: TGTGCCACCTCGGGAGACACCGGGGAGCTGTTTTTT.

For the CDR3, the DNA is TGCGCCAGCAGCGTAACCGGGAGTGTACACACTGAAGCTTTCTTT. This gives the protein CASSVTGSVHTEAFF. V is TRBV5-1 and J is TRBJ1-1, with D unclear. Germline V lookup: CDR1 SGHRS, CDR2 YFSETQ. V dropped 4 bases and J dropped 3 bases, with 16 bases sitting between them. The length of the CDR3 is 15 residues.

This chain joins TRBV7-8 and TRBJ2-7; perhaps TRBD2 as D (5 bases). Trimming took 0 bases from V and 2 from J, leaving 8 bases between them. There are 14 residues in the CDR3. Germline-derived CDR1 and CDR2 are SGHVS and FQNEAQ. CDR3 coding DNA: TGTGCCAGCAGCTTAGCGCACGGGGCCTACGAGCAGTACTTC. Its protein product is CASSLAHGAYEQYF.

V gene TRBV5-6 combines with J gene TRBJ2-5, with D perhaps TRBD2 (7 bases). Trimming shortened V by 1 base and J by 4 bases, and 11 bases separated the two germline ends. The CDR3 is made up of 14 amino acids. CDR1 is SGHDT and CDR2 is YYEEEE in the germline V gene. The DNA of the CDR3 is TGTGCCAGCAGCTTGCGAGGGGGGGGAGAGACCCAGTACTTC. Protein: CASSLRGGGETQYF.

This CDR3 is CASSEGTGYPEQYF. CDR3 sequence (DNA): TGTGCCAGCAGTGAAGGGACAGGGTACCCCGAGCAGTACTTC. The chain employs TRBV6-1 and TRBJ2-7, with 8 positions matching TRBD1. V gave up 1 base and J gave up 6 bases; unmatched junction bases: 5. The CDR3 length is 14 residues. CDR1 is MNHNS, CDR2 SASEGT, per germline.

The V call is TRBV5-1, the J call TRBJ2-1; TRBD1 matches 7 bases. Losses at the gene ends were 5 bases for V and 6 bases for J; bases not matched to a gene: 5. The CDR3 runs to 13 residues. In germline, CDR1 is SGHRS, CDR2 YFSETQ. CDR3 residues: CASRRTGFNEQFF. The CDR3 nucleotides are TGCGCCAGCAGACGGACAGGTTTCAATGAGCAGTTCTTC.

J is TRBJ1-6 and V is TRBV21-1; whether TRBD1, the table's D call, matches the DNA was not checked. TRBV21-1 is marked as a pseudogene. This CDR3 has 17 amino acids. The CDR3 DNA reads TGTGCCAGCAGCAAAAGACAGGGAGGTTTTGTTAATTCACCCCTCCACTTT. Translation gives CASSKRQGGFVNSPLHF.

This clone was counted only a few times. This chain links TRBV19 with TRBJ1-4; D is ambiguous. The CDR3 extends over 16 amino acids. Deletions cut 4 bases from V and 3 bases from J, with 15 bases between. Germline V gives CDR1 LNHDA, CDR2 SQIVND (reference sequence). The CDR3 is CASSRKPVRANEKLFF. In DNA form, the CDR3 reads TGTGCCAGTAGTAGGAAACCCGTCCGGGCTAATGAAAAACTGTTTTTT.

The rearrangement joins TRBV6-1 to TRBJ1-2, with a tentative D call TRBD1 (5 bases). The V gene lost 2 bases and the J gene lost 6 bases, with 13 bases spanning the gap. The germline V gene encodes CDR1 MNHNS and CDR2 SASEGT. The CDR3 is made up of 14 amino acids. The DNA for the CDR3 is TGTGCCAGCAGTGAAAGTCCAGGGAGGGATGGCTACACCTTC. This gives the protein CASSESPGRDGYTF.

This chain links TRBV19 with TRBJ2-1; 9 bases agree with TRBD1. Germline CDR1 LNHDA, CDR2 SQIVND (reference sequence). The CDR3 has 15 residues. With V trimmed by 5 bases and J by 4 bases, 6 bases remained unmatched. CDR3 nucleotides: TGTGCCAGTAGTCTCCGGGACAGGGATTACAATGAGCAGTTCTTC. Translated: CASSLRDRDYNEQFF. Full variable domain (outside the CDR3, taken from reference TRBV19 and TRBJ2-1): DGGITQSPKYLFRKEGQNVTLSCEQNLNHDAMYWYRQDPGQGLRLIYYSQIVNDFQKGDIAEGYSVSREKKESFPLTVTSAQKNPTAFYLCASSLRDRDYNEQFFGPGTRLTVL.

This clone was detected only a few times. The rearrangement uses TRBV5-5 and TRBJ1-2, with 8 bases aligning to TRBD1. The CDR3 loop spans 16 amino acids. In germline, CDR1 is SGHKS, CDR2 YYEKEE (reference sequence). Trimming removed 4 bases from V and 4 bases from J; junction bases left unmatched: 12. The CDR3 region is CASSVEWGQEFYGYTF. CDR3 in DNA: TGTGCCAGCAGCGTGGAGTGGGGACAGGAGTTCTATGGCTACACCTTC.